These 11 T cell receptor beta chains came from one sample sequenced in a study of T cell changes during pregnancy in multiple sclerosis. This table comes from immunoSEQ multiplex PCR, and its TCRdb copy is limited to in-frame clones, with some not included. The sample carries tens of thousands of clones, 80% to 95% recorded once. The sample in question was CD4+ T cells from peripheral blood mononuclear cells, obtained in the first trimester of pregnancy. These receptors originate from a female donor with multiple sclerosis, enrolled in a pregnancy study.

V usage is TRBV6-1 and J usage is TRBJ2-7, with D perhaps TRBD1 (6 bases). In germline, CDR1 is MNHNS, CDR2 SASEGT. CDR3 length equals 15 residues. V was pared by 4 bases and J by 3 bases, with 16 bases between. The CDR3 loop is CASSVETGTHYEQYF. In nucleotides, the CDR3 is TGTGCCAGCAGTGTCGAGACAGGCACTCACTACGAGCAGTACTTC.

This clone was counted a single time. This chain joins TRBV11-2 and TRBJ2-5, with D possibly being TRBD1 (6 bases). This CDR3 comprises 13 residues. Trimming pared 5 bases from V and 6 bases from J, leaving 13 bases between. Germline values: CDR1 SGHAT, CDR2 FQNNGV. CDR3 sequence reads: CASSGSGQQTQYF. The CDR3 DNA reads as TGTGCCAGCAGCGGAAGTGGACAGCAGACCCAGTACTTC.

This clone was recorded only once. The J gene is TRBJ1-1, the V gene TRBV19, with TRBD1 identical over 9 bases. CDR1 and CDR2 from the germline V gene are LNHDA and SQIVND (reference sequence). The length of the CDR3 is 15 residues. V lost 8 bases, J lost 4 bases, and 11 bases stayed unmatched. The CDR3 DNA sequence: TGTGCCAGTTCCTCGCCTACAGGGGGCGGCACTGAAGCTTTCTTT. Protein product: CASSSPTGGGTEAFF.

The CDR3 loop reads CAWSHRGNQPQHF. The CDR3 DNA sequence: TGTGCCTGGAGTCACAGGGGCAATCAGCCCCAGCATTTT. The chain is built from TRBV30 and TRBJ1-5, with a possible D match to TRBD1 (6 bases). The V gene lost 2 bases and the J gene lost 2 bases, with 7 bases spanning the gap. This CDR3 has 13 residues. CDR1 is GTSNPN and CDR2 is SVGIG in the germline V gene (reference sequence).

This chain links TRBV5-1 with TRBJ1-4; 9 bases are shared with TRBD1. The length of the CDR3 is 16 residues. With V trimmed by 4 bases and J by 8 bases, 12 bases remained unmatched. Germline values: CDR1 SGHRS, CDR2 YFSETQ. CDR3 protein: CASSRNRGQVREKLFF. CDR3 DNA: TGCGCCAGCAGCAGAAACAGGGGGCAGGTGCGAGAAAAACTGTTTTTT.

The J gene is TRBJ1-3, the V gene TRBV18; 7 bases line up with TRBD1. V gave up 3 bases and J gave up 8 bases; unmatched junction bases: 7. The CDR3 extends over 14 amino acids. CDR1 and CDR2 (germline): KGHSH, LQKENI. The CDR3 spells CASSPEIRGDTIYF. In DNA form, the CDR3 reads TGTGCCAGCTCACCGGAAATCAGGGGGGACACCATATATTTT.

The CDR3 spells CASSLGLSYNEQFF. The CDR3 nucleotides are TGCGCCAGCAGCCTGGGACTATCGTACAATGAGCAGTTCTTC. The chain combines TRBV5-1 with TRBJ2-1; 7 nucleotides align to TRBD2. The junction had 5 bases not matched to a gene; V was cut back by 4 bases and J by 4 bases. Looked up from germline, CDR1 is SGHRS and CDR2 is YFSETQ. CDR3 size: 14 residues.

This chain links TRBV6-5 with TRBJ1-5; D might be TRBD1 (6 bases). The germline gives CDR1 MNHEY, CDR2 SVGAGI. Trimming took 6 bases from V and 1 from J, leaving 10 bases between them. The CDR3 sequence is 14 residues long. The CDR3 sequence: CASRPGASNQPQHF. Written as DNA, the CDR3 is TGTGCCAGCAGACCAGGGGCCAGCAATCAGCCCCAGCATTTT.

The genes are TRBV7-2 and TRBJ2-7; the match to TRBD2 covers 9 bases. Trimming took 1 base from V and 3 from J; bases not matched to a gene: 4. The CDR3 length is 15 residues. Germline V gene lookup returns CDR1 SGHTA and CDR2 FQGNSA. CDR3 region: CASSLDRGGVYEQYF. CDR3 nucleotides: TGTGCCAGCAGCTTAGATCGCGGGGGGGTCTACGAGCAGTACTTC.

This chain uses TRBV7-8 with TRBJ2-3; 9 positions agree with TRBD2. The length of the CDR3 is 13 residues. Germline trimming cut 4 bases from V and 12 bases from J; bases unmatched to any gene: 8. Germline CDR1 reads SGHVS; CDR2 reads FQNEAQ. Here the CDR3 DNA reads TGTGCCAGCAGCTCGGAGCCGGGACTAGCTCAGTATTTT. It is translated as CASSSEPGLAQYF.

In the case of this clone: This same CDR3 is encoded by further DNA sequences in the sample. The CDR3 protein is CASSLLAGGYNEQFF. DNA for the CDR3: TGCGCCAGCAGCTTACTAGCGGGAGGGTACAATGAGCAGTTCTTC. The chain recombines TRBV5-1 with TRBJ2-1; 13 nucleotides agree with TRBD2. Trimming at V came to 2 bases and at J to 4 bases, leaving 0 bases not matched to a gene. Germline V lookup: CDR1 SGHRS, CDR2 YFSETQ. The CDR3 covers 15 residues.